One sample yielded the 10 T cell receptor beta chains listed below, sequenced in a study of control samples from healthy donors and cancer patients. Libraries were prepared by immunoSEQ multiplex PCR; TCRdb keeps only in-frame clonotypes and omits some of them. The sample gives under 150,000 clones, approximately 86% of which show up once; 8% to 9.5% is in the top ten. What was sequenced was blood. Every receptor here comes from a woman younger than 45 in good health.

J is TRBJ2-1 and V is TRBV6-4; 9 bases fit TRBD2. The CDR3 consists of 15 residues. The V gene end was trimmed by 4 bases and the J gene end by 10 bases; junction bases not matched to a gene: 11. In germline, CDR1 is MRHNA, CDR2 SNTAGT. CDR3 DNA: TGTGCCAGCAGTGCCTTAGCGGGGGCACAGGGGGAGCAGTTCTTC. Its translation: CASSALAGAQGEQFF.

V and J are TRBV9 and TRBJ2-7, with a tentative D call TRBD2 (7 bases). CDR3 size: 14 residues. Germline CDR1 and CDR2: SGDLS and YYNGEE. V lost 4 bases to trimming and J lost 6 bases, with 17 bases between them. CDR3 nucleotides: TGTGCCAGCAGCCCCCTCCAAGGGGGGGGCGAGCAGTACTTC. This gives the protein CASSPLQGGGEQYF.

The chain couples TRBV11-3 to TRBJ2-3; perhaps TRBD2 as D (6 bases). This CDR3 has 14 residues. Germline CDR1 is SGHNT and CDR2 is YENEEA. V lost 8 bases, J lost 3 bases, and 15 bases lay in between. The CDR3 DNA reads TGTGCCAGCTCACTACGCGGGATGACAGATACGCAGTATTTT. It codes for CASSLRGMTDTQYF.

CDR3 nucleotides: TGTGCCAGCAGAGATCAGCGGGAGGGCTACAATGAGCAGTTCTTC. It codes for CASRDQREGYNEQFF. The chain is built from TRBV5-6 and TRBJ2-1, with 10 bases fitting TRBD2. V trimming: 5 bases; J trimming: 3 bases; junction bases outside the gene matches: 5. The CDR3 length is 15 residues. CDR1 and CDR2 from the germline V gene are SGHDT and YYEEEE.

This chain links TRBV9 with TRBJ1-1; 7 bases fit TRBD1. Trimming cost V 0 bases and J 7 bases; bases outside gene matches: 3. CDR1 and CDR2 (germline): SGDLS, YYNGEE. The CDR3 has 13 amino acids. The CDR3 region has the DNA TGTGCCAGCAGCGTAGGGCCAGGGGGTGAAGCTTTCTTT. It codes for CASSVGPGGEAFF.

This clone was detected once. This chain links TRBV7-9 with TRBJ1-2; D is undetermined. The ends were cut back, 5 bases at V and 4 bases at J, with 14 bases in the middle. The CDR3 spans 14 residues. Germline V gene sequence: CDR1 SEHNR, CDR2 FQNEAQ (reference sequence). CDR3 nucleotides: TGTGCCAGCAGCCTAAATCTTCTGGGCTATGGCTACACCTTC. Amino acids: CASSLNLLGYGYTF.

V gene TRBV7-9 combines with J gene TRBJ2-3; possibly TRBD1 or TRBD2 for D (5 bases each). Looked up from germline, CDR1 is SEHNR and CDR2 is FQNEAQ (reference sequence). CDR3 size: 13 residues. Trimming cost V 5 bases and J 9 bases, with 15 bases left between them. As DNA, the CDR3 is TGTGCCAGCAGCCGGGACGGCGGCGACACGCAGTATTTT. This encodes CASSRDGGDTQYF.

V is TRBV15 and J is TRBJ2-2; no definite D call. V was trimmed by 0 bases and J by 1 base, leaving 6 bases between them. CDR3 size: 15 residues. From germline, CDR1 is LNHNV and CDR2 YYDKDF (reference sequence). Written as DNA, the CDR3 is TGTGCCACCAGCAGAGATAAAATGAACACCGGGGAGCTGTTTTTT. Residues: CATSRDKMNTGELFF.

CDR3 sequence reads: CASSVTGDYEQYF. CDR3 in DNA: TGCGCCAGCAGCGTTACGGGAGACTACGAGCAGTACTTC. This chain links TRBV5-1 with TRBJ2-7; possible D gene TRBD2, 6 bases. Germline CDR1 SGHRS, CDR2 YFSETQ. Trimming took 4 bases from V and 3 from J, leaving 11 bases between them. CDR3 length: 13 amino acids.

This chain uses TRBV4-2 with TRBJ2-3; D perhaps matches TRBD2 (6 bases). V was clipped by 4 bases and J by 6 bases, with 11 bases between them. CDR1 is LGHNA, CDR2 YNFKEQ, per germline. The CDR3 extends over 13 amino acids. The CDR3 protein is CASSRDRGDTQYF. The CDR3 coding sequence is TGTGCCAGCAGCCGAGACCGGGGGGATACGCAGTATTTT.